This T cell receptor beta chain comes out of a study of graft-versus-host responses after intestinal transplantation. Study-wide points: Marrow from the recipient contained GvH clones, some of which had appeared first in ileum or blood. Maximum circulating GvH clone levels tracked with early post-transplant HvG decreases.

The repertoire was sequenced with immunoSEQ multiplex PCR; TCRdb's copy has only in-frame clones and lacks some. The sample has some 70,000 clones; about nine tenths are singletons. Germline values: CDR1 SGDLS, CDR2 YYNGEE. V dropped 4 bases and J dropped 2; count of bases not matched to a gene: 10. The CDR3 consists of 16 residues. Comment on this clone: Its specificity is unknown.

The source material was bone marrow, sampled nearly 750 days after intestinal transplantation. The rearrangement links TRBV9 to TRBJ2-3, with TRBD2 identical over 7 bases. This sequence originates from a human patient who received an intestinal transplant, so some T cells may come from the graft donor. In nucleotides, the CDR3 is TGTGCCAGCAGCCAGTCCATGGGAGGGGCCACAGATACGCAGTATTTT. Protein sequence: CASSQSMGGATDTQYF.